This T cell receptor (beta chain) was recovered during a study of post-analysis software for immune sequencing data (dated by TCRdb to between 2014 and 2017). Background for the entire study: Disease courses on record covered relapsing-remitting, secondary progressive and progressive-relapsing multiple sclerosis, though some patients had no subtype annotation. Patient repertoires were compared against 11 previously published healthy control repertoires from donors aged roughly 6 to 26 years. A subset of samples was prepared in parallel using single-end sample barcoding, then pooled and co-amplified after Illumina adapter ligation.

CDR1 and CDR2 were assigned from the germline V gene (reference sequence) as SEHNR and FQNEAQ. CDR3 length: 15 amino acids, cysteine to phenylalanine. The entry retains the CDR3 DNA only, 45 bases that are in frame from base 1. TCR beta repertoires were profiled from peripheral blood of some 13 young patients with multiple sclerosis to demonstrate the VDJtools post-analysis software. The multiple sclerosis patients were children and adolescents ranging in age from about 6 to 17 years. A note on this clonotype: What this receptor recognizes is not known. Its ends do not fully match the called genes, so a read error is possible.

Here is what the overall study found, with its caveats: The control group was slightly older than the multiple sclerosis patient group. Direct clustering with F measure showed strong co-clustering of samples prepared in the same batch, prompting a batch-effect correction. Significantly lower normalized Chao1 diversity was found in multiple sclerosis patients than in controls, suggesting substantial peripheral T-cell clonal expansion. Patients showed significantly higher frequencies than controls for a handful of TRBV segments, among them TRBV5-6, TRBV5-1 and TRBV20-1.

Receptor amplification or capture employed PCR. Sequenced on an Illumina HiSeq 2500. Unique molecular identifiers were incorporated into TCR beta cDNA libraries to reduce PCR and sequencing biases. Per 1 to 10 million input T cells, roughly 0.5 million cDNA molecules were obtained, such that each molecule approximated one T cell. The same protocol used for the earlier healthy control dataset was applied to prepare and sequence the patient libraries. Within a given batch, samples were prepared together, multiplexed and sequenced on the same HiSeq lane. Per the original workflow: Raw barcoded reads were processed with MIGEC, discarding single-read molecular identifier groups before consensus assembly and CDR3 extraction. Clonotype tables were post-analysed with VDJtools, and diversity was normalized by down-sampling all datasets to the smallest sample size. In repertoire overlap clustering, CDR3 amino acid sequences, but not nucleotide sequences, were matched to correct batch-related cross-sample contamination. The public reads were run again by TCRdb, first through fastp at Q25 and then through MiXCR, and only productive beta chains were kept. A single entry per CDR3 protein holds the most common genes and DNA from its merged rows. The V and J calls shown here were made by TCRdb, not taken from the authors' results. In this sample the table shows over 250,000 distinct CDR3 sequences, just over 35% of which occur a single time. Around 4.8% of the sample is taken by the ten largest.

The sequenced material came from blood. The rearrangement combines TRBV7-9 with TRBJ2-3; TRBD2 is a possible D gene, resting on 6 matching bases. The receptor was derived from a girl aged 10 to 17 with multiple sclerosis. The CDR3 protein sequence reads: CACSPGLVSTDTQYF. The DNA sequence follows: TGTGCCTGCAGCCCGGGACTTGTTAGCACAGATACACAGTATTTT.